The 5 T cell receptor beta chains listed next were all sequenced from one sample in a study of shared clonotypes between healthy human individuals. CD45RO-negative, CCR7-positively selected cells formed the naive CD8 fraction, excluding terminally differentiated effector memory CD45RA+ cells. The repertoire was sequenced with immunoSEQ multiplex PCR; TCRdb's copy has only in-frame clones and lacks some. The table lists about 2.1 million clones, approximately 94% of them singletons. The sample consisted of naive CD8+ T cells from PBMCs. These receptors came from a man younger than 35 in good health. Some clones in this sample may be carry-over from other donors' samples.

The CDR3 loop is CSVGRLRHNEQFF. The CDR3 DNA follows: TGCAGCGTTGGTCGTCTCAGGCACAATGAGCAGTTCTTC. The gene calls are TRBV29-1 and TRBJ2-1, with D hard to call. Germline lookup yields CDR1 SQVTM and CDR2 ANQGSEA. There are 13 residues in the CDR3. V lost 4 bases and J 5 bases, leaving 12 bases between the germline ends.

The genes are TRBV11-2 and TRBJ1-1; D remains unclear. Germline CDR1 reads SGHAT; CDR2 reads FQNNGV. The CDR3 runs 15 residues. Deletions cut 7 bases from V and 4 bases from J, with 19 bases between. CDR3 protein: CASTDWREGSTEAFF. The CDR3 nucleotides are TGTGCCAGCACCGATTGGCGGGAAGGGTCCACTGAAGCTTTCTTT.

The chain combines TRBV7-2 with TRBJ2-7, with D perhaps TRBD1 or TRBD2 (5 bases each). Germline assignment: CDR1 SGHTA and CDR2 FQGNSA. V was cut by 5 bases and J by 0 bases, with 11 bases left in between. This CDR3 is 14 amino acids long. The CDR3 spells CASSLGTVSYEQYF. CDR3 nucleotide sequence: TGTGCCAGCAGCCTCGGGACCGTCTCCTACGAGCAGTACTTC.

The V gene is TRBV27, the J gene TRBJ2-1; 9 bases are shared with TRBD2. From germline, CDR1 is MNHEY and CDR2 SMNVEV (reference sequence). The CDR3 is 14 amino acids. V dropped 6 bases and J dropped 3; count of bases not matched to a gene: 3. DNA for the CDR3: TGTGCCAGCAGGATAGCGGGAGTCTACAATGAGCAGTTCTTC. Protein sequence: CASRIAGVYNEQFF.

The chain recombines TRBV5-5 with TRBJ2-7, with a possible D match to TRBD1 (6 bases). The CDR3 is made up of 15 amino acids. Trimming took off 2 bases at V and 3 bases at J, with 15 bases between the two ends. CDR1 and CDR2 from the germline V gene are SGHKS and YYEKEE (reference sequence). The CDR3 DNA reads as TGTGCCAGCAGCTTAAGTGGGACACCCTTCTACGAGCAGTACTTC. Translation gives CASSLSGTPFYEQYF.